What follows are 32 T cell receptor beta chains derived from one specimen sequenced in a study of cytomegalovirus exposure and HLA in healthy donors. Sequencing was performed with immunoSEQ multiplex PCR; in TCRdb, only in-frame clones are kept and a portion is missing. Of about 310,000 clones listed, around 90% are singletons. The sample was PBMCs. These receptors all come from a man aged 25-45 years in good health and CMV-seronegative.

The chain is built from TRBV2 and TRBJ2-1; TRBD2 matches at 10 bases. CDR1 and CDR2 (germline): SNHLY, FYNNEI. Trimming at V came to 2 bases and at J to 6 bases, leaving 7 bases not matched to a gene. The CDR3 runs 16 residues. The CDR3 nucleotides are TGTGCCAGCAGTGAATTAAGCGGGGGGGCCCCCAATGAGCAGTTCTTC. This gives the protein CASSELSGGAPNEQFF.

The chain joins TRBV25-1 to TRBJ1-2; 8 nucleotides match TRBD1. The CDR3 contains 16 residues. With 3 bases clipped from V and 8 bases from J, the junction kept 14 bases outside the gene matches. Germline V gene sequence: CDR1 MGHDK, CDR2 SYGVNS. CDR3 bases: TGTGCCAGCAGTGATCCTGGACAGGGAGTAGAGAAGGGCTACACCTTC. This encodes CASSDPGQGVEKGYTF.

V usage is TRBV5-4 and J usage is TRBJ1-2, with 7 bases fitting TRBD1. The V segment lost 4 bases and the J segment 0 bases; nucleotides outside the gene matches: 6. The CDR3 totals 15 residues. From germline, CDR1 is SGHNT and CDR2 YYREEE (reference sequence). The CDR3 region is CASSPGQKTNYGYTF. In nucleotides, the CDR3 is TGTGCCAGCAGCCCGGGACAGAAAACTAACTATGGCTACACCTTC.

The chain joins TRBV29-1 to TRBJ2-1, with D possibly being TRBD2 (7 bases). The CDR3 spans 12 residues. Germline lookup yields CDR1 SQVTM and CDR2 ANQGSEA. CDR3 sequence: CSQGGGYNEQFF. For the CDR3, the DNA is TGCAGTCAAGGGGGGGGGTACAATGAGCAGTTCTTC.

The table lists this clone with a count of one. The chain carries TRBV6-5 and TRBJ2-7; TRBD1 aligns across 7 bases. The CDR3 covers 14 residues. The ends lost 4 bases at V and 0 bases at J; junction bases unmatched: 3. Germline CDR1 is MNHEY and CDR2 is SVGAGI. The DNA of the CDR3 is TGTGCCAGCAGTTTGACAGGGAGCTCCTACGAGCAGTACTTC. This codes for CASSLTGSSYEQYF.

The chain has TRBV9 and TRBJ1-3; unclear D gene. Looked up from germline, CDR1 is SGDLS and CDR2 is YYNGEE. This CDR3 is 16 amino acids long. The germline V and J ends were trimmed by 3 bases and 0 bases, with 13 bases remaining between them. The CDR3 DNA reads TGTGCCAGCAGCGAGCAGGCTGTATTCTCTGGAAACACCATATATTTT. This codes for CASSEQAVFSGNTIYF.

Only one count was recorded for this clone. The gene calls are TRBV6-1 and TRBJ2-7; TRBD1 matches at 7 bases. The germline V gene encodes CDR1 MNHNS and CDR2 SASEGT. This CDR3 has 14 residues. After removal of 5 bases from V and 7 bases from J, the junction contained 11 bases not matched to a gene. CDR3 protein: CASSRTGRWWEQYF. CDR3 coding DNA: TGTGCCAGCAGTAGGACAGGACGATGGTGGGAGCAGTACTTC.

The J gene is TRBJ2-3, the V gene TRBV7-2, with D hard to call. V shed 3 bases and J shed 2 bases, with 21 bases lying between them. The CDR3 has 18 amino acids. The germline V gene encodes CDR1 SGHTA and CDR2 FQGNSA. The chain's CDR3 is CASSFPLWNSLPTDTQYF. CDR3 DNA sequence: TGTGCCAGCAGCTTCCCACTCTGGAACAGCCTACCCACAGATACGCAGTATTTT.

As for this clone: In the same sample, other DNA sequences code for this CDR3. J is TRBJ1-2 and V is TRBV7-9; D is possibly TRBD1 (5 bases). V dropped 2 bases and J dropped 2 bases, with 6 bases sitting between them. The germline CDR1 and CDR2 sequences are SEHNR and FQNEAQ (reference sequence). There are 13 residues in the CDR3. The CDR3 DNA follows: TGTGCCAGCAGCTTACCAGGGAACTATGGCTACACCTTC. Protein: CASSLPGNYGYTF.

The chain employs TRBV5-1 and TRBJ2-5, with 13 bases identical to TRBD2. Germline CDR1 reads SGHRS; CDR2 reads YFSETQ. Losses at the gene ends were 2 bases for V and 2 bases for J; bases not matched to a gene: 6. This CDR3 region has 17 residues. CDR3 sequence: CASSLQTSGGSQETQYF. The CDR3 DNA reads as TGCGCCAGCAGCTTACAGACTAGCGGGGGGTCACAAGAGACCCAGTACTTC.

V usage is TRBV15 and J usage is TRBJ2-7, with TRBD2 as a possible D gene (7 bases). The CDR3 runs to 15 residues. V shed 1 base and J shed 4 bases, with 14 bases lying between them. Germline V gene lookup returns CDR1 LNHNV and CDR2 YYDKDF (reference sequence). CDR3 coding DNA: TGTGCCACCAGCAGAGCTGGGGGGGCCTTATACGAGCAGTACTTC. This translates into CATSRAGGALYEQYF.

V usage is TRBV4-1 and J usage is TRBJ2-7; tentative D call: TRBD1 (7 bases). Germline V lookup: CDR1 MGHRA, CDR2 YSYEKL. The CDR3 length is 15 residues. The V and J ends lost 1 base and 0 bases respectively, with 10 bases between them. CDR3 sequence: CASSQGRGLSYEQYF. The CDR3 region has the DNA TGCGCCAGCAGCCAAGGGAGGGGGCTCTCCTACGAGCAGTACTTC.

The chain uses TRBV4-3 and TRBJ2-7, with D tentatively TRBD1 (6 bases). The CDR3 length is 13 residues. The germline CDR1 and CDR2 sequences are LGHNA and YSLEER. V was shortened by 4 bases and J by 7 bases, with 14 bases between the two germline ends. In DNA, the CDR3 is TGCGCCAGCAGCCCTTGGGGGCTTAGGGAGCAGTACTTC. It yields the protein CASSPWGLREQYF.

The chain couples TRBV4-3 to TRBJ2-3; 7 nucleotides agree with TRBD1. The CDR3 runs to 17 residues. The germline gives CDR1 LGHNA, CDR2 YSLEER. V trimming: 1 base; J trimming: 1 base; junction bases outside the gene matches: 8. This CDR3 reads CASSQVVRQGRTDTQYF. The CDR3 DNA sequence: TGCGCCAGCAGCCAAGTAGTCAGACAGGGCCGCACAGATACGCAGTATTTT.

The chain combines TRBV11-2 with TRBJ1-2; TRBD1 might be the D (6 bases). Germline CDR1 and CDR2: SGHAT and FQNNGV. Trimming took 0 bases from V and 4 from J, leaving 9 bases between them. The CDR3 has 14 residues. CDR3 DNA sequence: TGTGCCAGCAGCTTAGAACAGGGTGGCTATGGCTACACCTTC. Its translation is CASSLEQGGYGYTF.

Comments on this clone: Its ends do not fully match the called genes, so a read error is possible. The chain carries TRBV6-5 and TRBJ1-2; D is possibly TRBD1 (5 bases). Looked up from germline, CDR1 is MNHEY and CDR2 is SVGAGI. The CDR3 runs to 15 residues. In DNA form, the CDR3 reads TGTGCCAGCAGTTACTCGAATCAGGGCTTAGCCAAAGAGTTTTTC. It translates to CASSYSNQGLAKEFF.

This chain joins TRBV27 and TRBJ1-1, with a tentative D call TRBD1 (6 bases). In germline, CDR1 is MNHEY, CDR2 SMNVEV (reference sequence). CDR3 length: 17 amino acids. Deletions cut 5 bases from V and 1 base from J, with 20 bases between. Written as DNA, the CDR3 is TGTGCCAGCAGTGAGCCGAGGACACAGGGTTGGAACACTGAAGCTTTCTTT. Translated: CASSEPRTQGWNTEAFF.

The chain is built from TRBV19 and TRBJ1-5; no definite D call. V gave up 6 bases and J gave up 0 bases, with 9 bases separating them. The CDR3 has 14 amino acids. From germline, CDR1 is LNHDA and CDR2 SQIVND (reference sequence). In nucleotides, the CDR3 is TGTGCCAGTAGACTGGGCTATAGCAATCAGCCCCAGCATTTT. Translating it yields CASRLGYSNQPQHF.

CDR3 amino acids: CAISESTIGDSPLHF. CDR3 sequence (DNA): TGTGCCATCAGTGAGTCAACGATCGGGGATTCACCCCTCCACTTT. The V and J genes are TRBV10-3 and TRBJ1-6, with D unclear. With 0 bases removed from V and 8 bases from J, the gap between germline ends came to 11 bases. The CDR3 is 15 amino acids. Germline V gives CDR1 ENHRY, CDR2 SYGVKD.

The rearrangement joins TRBV4-1 to TRBJ1-6, with D possibly matching TRBD1 (6 bases). The CDR3 runs to 15 residues. Deletions cut 4 bases from V and 6 bases from J, with 13 bases between. Germline CDR1 is MGHRA and CDR2 is YSYEKL. The CDR3 bases are TGCGCCAGCAGCCCCAGGACAGAAACTAATTCACCCCTCCACTTT. Translated: CASSPRTETNSPLHF.

The V gene is TRBV13, the J gene TRBJ2-3, with unresolved D. Deletions cut 10 bases from V and 1 base from J, with 9 bases between. CDR1 PRHDT and CDR2 FYEKMQ come from the germline V gene (reference sequence). This CDR3 is 12 amino acids long. CDR3 coding DNA: TGTGCCACCCAAAGAGGCACAGATACGCAGTATTTT. It yields the protein CATQRGTDTQYF.

This sequence joins TRBV6-5 and TRBJ2-1, with a weak D call TRBD1 (6 bases). Trimming removed 4 bases at V and 3 bases at J, with 10 bases between. The CDR3 runs to 14 residues. Germline CDR1 is MNHEY and CDR2 is SVGAGI. The CDR3 nucleotides read TGTGCCAGCAGTTCTCAGGGGTACTACAATGAGCAGTTCTTC. This encodes CASSSQGYYNEQFF.

The J gene is TRBJ1-2, the V gene TRBV9; no clear D gene. Germline values: CDR1 SGDLS, CDR2 YYNGEE. Trimming removed 2 bases from V and 8 bases from J, with 13 bases in between. The CDR3 totals 13 residues. In DNA, the CDR3 is TGTGCCAGCAGCGTCCTCGCAGGTGGAGGCTACACCTTC. Translated, it gives CASSVLAGGGYTF.

V is TRBV5-4 and J is TRBJ2-7; 8 bases are a match to TRBD2. This CDR3 is 15 amino acids long. V dropped 4 bases and J dropped 6; count of bases not matched to a gene: 12. Per the germline V gene, CDR1 is SGHNT and CDR2 is YYREEE (reference sequence). CDR3 coding DNA: TGTGCCAGCAGCCACGCCTGGCGGGGGGCGGGCGAGCAGTACTTC. Its translation: CASSHAWRGAGEQYF.

Concerning this clone itself: This sample includes further DNA sequences coding for the same CDR3. This chain connects TRBV6-5 to TRBJ2-1; no reliable D call. Trimming left V 6 bases short and J 0 bases short, with 12 bases between. The CDR3 spans 15 residues. Germline CDR1 reads MNHEY; CDR2 reads SVGAGI. The CDR3 DNA reads as TGTGCCAGCAGCTTCGACCGGAGCTCCTACAATGAGCAGTTCTTC. Its protein product is CASSFDRSSYNEQFF.

The CDR3 loop reads CASSSDSGTANTGELFF. For the CDR3, the DNA is TGTGCCAGCAGCTCCGACTCCGGGACAGCCAACACCGGGGAGCTGTTTTTT. The chain carries TRBV11-3 and TRBJ2-2, with 7 bases lining up with TRBD1. The CDR3 is 17 amino acids. CDR1 SGHNT and CDR2 YENEEA come from the germline V gene. Unmatched junction bases numbered 10, after V lost 4 bases and J lost 2 bases.

V usage is TRBV5-1 and J usage is TRBJ2-1, with D hard to call. From germline, CDR1 is SGHRS and CDR2 YFSETQ. Deletions cut 4 bases from V and 1 base from J, with 15 bases between. This CDR3 spans 16 amino acids. CDR3 in DNA: TGCGCCAGCAGCCTAATTTCTAGTGGTTCCTACAATGAGCAGTTCTTC. Its protein product is CASSLISSGSYNEQFF.

V gene TRBV21-1 combines with J gene TRBJ2-7; no DNA check was done on the table's D call, TRBD2. TRBV21-1 is a recognized pseudogene. There are 14 residues in the CDR3. The CDR3 bases are TGTGCCAGCAGCTATCGGACGGAGGGCTACGAGCAGTACTTC. Residues: CASSYRTEGYEQYF.

A single count supports this clone. The CDR3 DNA sequence: TGTGCCAGTAGACAACCTAGCACAGATACGCAGTATTTT. Translating gives CASRQPSTDTQYF. The gene calls are TRBV19 and TRBJ2-3; the D is unclear. Germline V lookup: CDR1 LNHDA, CDR2 SQIVND (reference sequence). The length of the CDR3 is 13 residues. Between the trimmed V and J ends, which lost 6 bases and 0 bases, there was a span of 7 bases.

V and J are TRBV6-5 and TRBJ1-1, with D possibly matching TRBD1 (5 bases). Germline V gene sequence: CDR1 MNHEY, CDR2 SVGAGI. The CDR3 extends over 14 amino acids. Trimming shortened V by 4 bases and J by 11 bases, and 20 bases separated the two germline ends. This chain's CDR3 is CASSWSGGNGGAFF. CDR3 coding DNA: TGTGCCAGCAGTTGGTCGGGGGGTAACGGGGGTGCTTTCTTT.

The rearrangement links TRBV28 to TRBJ1-3, with D perhaps TRBD1 (6 bases). The V gene's germline CDR1 is MDHEN and CDR2 SYDVKM. Trimming removed 4 bases at V and 0 bases at J, with 13 bases between. This CDR3 has 16 residues. Here the CDR3 reads CASSSSGQFSGNTIYF. The CDR3 DNA follows: TGTGCCAGCAGTTCCTCCGGACAGTTCTCTGGAAACACCATATATTTT.

This clone was seen just once. The rearrangement links TRBV19 to TRBJ2-3; a possible D gene is TRBD2 (7 bases). With 3 bases removed from V and 2 bases from J, the gap between germline ends came to 12 bases. The CDR3 has 15 residues. The V gene's germline CDR1 is LNHDA and CDR2 SQIVND (reference sequence). This CDR3 is CASSIRGGSTDTQYF. CDR3 nucleotides: TGTGCCAGTAGTATTAGGGGGGGTTCCACAGATACGCAGTATTTT.